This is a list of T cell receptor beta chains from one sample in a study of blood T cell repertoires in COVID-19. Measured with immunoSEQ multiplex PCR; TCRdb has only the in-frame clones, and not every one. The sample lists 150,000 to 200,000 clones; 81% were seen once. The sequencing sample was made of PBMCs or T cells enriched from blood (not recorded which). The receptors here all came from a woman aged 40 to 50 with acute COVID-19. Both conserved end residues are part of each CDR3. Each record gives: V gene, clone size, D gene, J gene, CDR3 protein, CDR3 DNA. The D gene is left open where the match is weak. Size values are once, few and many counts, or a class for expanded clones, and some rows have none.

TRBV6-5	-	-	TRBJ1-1	CASSYWTGGVTEAFF	TGTGCCAGCAGTTACTGGACGGGGGGGGTCACTGAAGCTTTCTTT
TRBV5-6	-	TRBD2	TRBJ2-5	CASSPQTSGTETQYF	TGTGCCAGCAGCCCCCAGACTAGCGGGACGGAGACCCAGTACTTC
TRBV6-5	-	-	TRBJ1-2	CASSYTRLGVNYGYTF	TGTGCCAGCAGTTACACGCGACTGGGAGTTAACTATGGCTACACCTTC
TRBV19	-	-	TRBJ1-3	CASSEDTLGGNTIYF	TGTGCCAGTAGTGAGGACACCCTGGGTGGAAACACCATATATTTT
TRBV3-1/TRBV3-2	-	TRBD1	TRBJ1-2	CASSQRDRNGYGYTF	TGTGCCAGCAGCCAACGGGACAGAAACGGGTACGGCTACACCTTC
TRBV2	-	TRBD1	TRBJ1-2	CASIEDRLSPYGYTF	TGTGCCAGCATTGAGGACAGGTTATCGCCCTATGGCTACACCTTC
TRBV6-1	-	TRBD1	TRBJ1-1	CASSEDRDREAFF	TGTGCCAGCAGTGAAGATAGGGACAGAGAAGCTTTCTTT
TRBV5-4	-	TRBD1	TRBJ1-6	CASSLGTGDNSPLHF	TGTGCCAGCAGCTTGGGGACAGGGGATAATTCACCCCTCCACTTT
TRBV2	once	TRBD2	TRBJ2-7	CASIDAGTRIPYEQYF	TGTGCCAGCATCGACGCCGGGACTAGGATCCCCTACGAGCAGTACTTC
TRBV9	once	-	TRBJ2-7	CASSVGEERYEQYF	TGTGCCAGCAGCGTAGGTGAGGAGCGGTACGAGCAGTACTTC
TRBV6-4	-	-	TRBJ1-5	CASSDPYPGVEVGSNQPQHF	TGTGCCAGCAGTGACCCCTATCCAGGGGTTGAGGTTGGGAGCAATCAGCCCCAGCATTTT
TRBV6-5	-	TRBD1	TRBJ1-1	CASSLGQLNTEAFF	TGTGCCAGCAGCCTGGGACAGCTGAACACTGAAGCTTTCTTT
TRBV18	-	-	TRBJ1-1	CASSPSRVGEAFF	TGTGCCAGCTCACCATCCCGGGTGGGTGAAGCTTTCTTT
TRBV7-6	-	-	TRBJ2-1	CASSSRPHSNEQFF	TGTGCCAGCAGCTCCCGGCCACACAGCAATGAGCAGTTCTTC
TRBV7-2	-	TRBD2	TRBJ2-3	CASSPQVGRADTQYF	TGTGCCAGCAGCCCACAAGTGGGGAGGGCAGATACGCAGTATTTT
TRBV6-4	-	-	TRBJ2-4	CASSGGDRNIQYF	TGTGCCAGCAGTGGCGGGGATAGAAACATTCAGTACTTC
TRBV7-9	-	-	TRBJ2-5	CASSPTYSRDLQETQYF	TGTGCCAGCAGCCCAACCTACTCACGGGACTTACAAGAGACCCAGTACTTC
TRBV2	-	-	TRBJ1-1	CASSLSRGAEAFF	TGTGCCAGCAGCCTAAGCAGGGGTGCTGAAGCTTTCTTT
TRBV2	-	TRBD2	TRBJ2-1	CASSEIAGTSYNEQFF	TGTGCCAGCAGTGAAATAGCGGGTACTTCCTACAATGAGCAGTTCTTC
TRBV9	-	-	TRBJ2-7	CASSSHGSGYEQYF	TGTGCCAGCAGCTCGCACGGGTCCGGCTACGAGCAGTACTTC
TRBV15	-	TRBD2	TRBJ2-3	CATSRGGGRATDTQYF	TGTGCCACCAGCAGAGGGGGCGGGAGGGCCACAGATACGCAGTATTTT
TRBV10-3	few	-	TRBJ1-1	CAASGGDTEAFF	TGTGCCGCCAGCGGAGGCGACACTGAAGCTTTCTTT
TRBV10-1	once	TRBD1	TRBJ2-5	CASSGGTGRLGETQYF	TGCGCCAGCAGTGGGGGGACAGGGAGGCTAGGAGAGACCCAGTACTTC
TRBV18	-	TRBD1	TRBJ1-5	CASSYDRGLNQPQHF	TGTGCCAGCTCATATGACAGGGGATTGAATCAGCCCCAGCATTTT
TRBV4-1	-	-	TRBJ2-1	CASSQDSFVYNEQFF	TGCGCCAGCAGCCAAGATTCGTTCGTCTACAATGAGCAGTTCTTC
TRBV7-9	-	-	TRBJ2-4	CASNIQGRGNIQYF	TGTGCCAGCAACATACAGGGACGGGGAAACATTCAGTACTTC
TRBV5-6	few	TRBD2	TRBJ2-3	CASSSYLAGSTDTQYF	TGTGCCAGCAGCTCATACCTAGCGGGTAGCACAGATACGCAGTATTTT
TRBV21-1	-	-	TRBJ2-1	CASLLVAGAPSRAYNEQFF	TGTGCCAGCCTCCTAGTAGCGGGAGCCCCATCTCGGGCTTACAATGAGCAGTTCTTC
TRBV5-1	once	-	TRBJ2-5	CASSLGVDSQETQYF	TGCGCCAGCAGCTTGGGGGTAGACAGCCAAGAGACCCAGTACTTC
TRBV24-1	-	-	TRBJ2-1	CATSDPPGQGGDEQFF	TGTGCCACCAGTGACCCTCCCGGACAGGGAGGGGATGAGCAGTTCTTC
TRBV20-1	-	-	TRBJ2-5	CSASVWGVGTQYF	TGCAGTGCTAGTGTTTGGGGGGTCGGGACCCAGTACTTC
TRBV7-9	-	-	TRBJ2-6	CASSLGTSYSGANVLTF	TGTGCCAGCAGCTTAGGGACATCATACTCTGGGGCCAACGTCCTGACTTTC
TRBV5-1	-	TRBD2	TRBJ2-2	CASSPGLAGAGELFF	TGCGCCAGCAGCCCTGGACTAGCGGGAGCCGGGGAGCTGTTTTTT
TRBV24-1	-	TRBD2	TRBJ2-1	CATSDGRASSYNEQFF	TGTGCCACCAGTGACGGGAGGGCCAGCTCCTACAATGAGCAGTTCTTC
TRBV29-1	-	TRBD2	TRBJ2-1	CSVELAGGNEQFF	TGCAGCGTTGAACTAGCGGGAGGCAATGAGCAGTTCTTC
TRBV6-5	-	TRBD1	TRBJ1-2	CASDGNRGLSYGYTF	TGTGCCAGCGACGGAAACAGGGGGCTGAGCTATGGCTACACCTTC
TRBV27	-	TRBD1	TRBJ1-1	CASSFGSWGQYEAFF	TGTGCCAGCAGTTTTGGCTCCTGGGGACAGTATGAAGCTTTCTTT
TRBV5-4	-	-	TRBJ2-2	CASSLELAGANTGELFF	TGTGCCAGCAGCTTGGAACTAGCCGGTGCGAACACCGGGGAGCTGTTTTTT
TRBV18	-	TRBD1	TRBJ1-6	CASSPRTGGDSPLHF	TGTGCCAGCTCACCACGGACAGGGGGCGATTCACCCCTCCACTTT
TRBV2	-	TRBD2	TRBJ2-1	CASFRAGGSYNEQFF	TGTGCCAGCTTTCGCGCGGGAGGATCCTACAATGAGCAGTTCTTC